The clone carrying this T cell receptor beta chain was seen repeatedly, ten times or more. Its antigen remains unknown. The study profiled TCR beta VDJ and CDR3 using genomic DNA as template. TCRdb called the reads again in MiXCR, with one record for every CDR3 protein. This sample has approximately 170,000 distinct CDR3 sequences, with 55% to 75% found just once. These data come from a study of CD8+CD57+ T cells in acquired aplastic anemia. Whole-study results and caveats: The CD8+ Simpson's diversity of patients and controls was not significantly different.

CDR3 length equals 16 residues. The germline gives CDR1 MGHDK, CDR2 SYGVNS. With 3 bases clipped from V and 1 base from J, the junction kept 5 bases outside the gene matches. The sequence was obtained from a human donor in good health. The chain is built from TRBV25-1 and TRBJ2-1; 8 positions agree with TRBD2. Sequencing was performed on sorted CD4+, CD8+, or CD8+CD57+ T cells (not recorded which) from PBMCs. The CDR3 bases are TGTGCCAGCAGTGAGGTCGGGGGGGGATCCTACAATGAGCAGTTCTTC. It codes for CASSEVGGGSYNEQFF.